These 4 T cell receptor beta chains were sequenced from one sample in a study of control samples from healthy donors and cancer patients. Here immunoSEQ multiplex PCR was the method, and the copy in TCRdb shows in-frame clones only, minus some. Of 70,000 to 80,000 clones listed, 85% to 90% were seen once; the top ten hold over 1.5%. Sequences were obtained from PBMCs. Receptors originate from a woman aged 55 to 70 with head and neck cancer.

This clone ranks as large. The rearrangement uses TRBV28 and TRBJ2-1; 9 bases fit TRBD1. Germline V gene lookup returns CDR1 MDHEN and CDR2 SYDVKM. V trimming: 5 bases; J trimming: 8 bases; junction bases outside the gene matches: 7. The CDR3 loop spans 14 amino acids. This CDR3 is CASSPGQGRYEQFF. CDR3 in DNA: TGTGCCAGCAGTCCTGGACAGGGGAGATATGAGCAGTTCTTC.

The chain uses TRBV19 and TRBJ2-2; TRBD2 might be the D (7 bases). Germline values: CDR1 LNHDA, CDR2 SQIVND (reference sequence). The CDR3 consists of 16 residues. V was shortened by 6 bases and J by 1 base, with 15 bases between the two germline ends. CDR3 sequence (DNA): TGTGCCAGTAGCCCCGGGGGCGGGAGGAACACCGGGGAGCTGTTTTTT. Its protein is CASSPGGGRNTGELFF.

The chain couples TRBV10-3 to TRBJ1-5; 11 bases align to TRBD1. Trimming took 10 bases from V and 1 from J; bases not matched to a gene: 6. The CDR3 loop spans 15 amino acids. Per the germline V gene, CDR1 is ENHRY and CDR2 is SYGVKD. This CDR3 is CATTGTGGSNQPQHF. CDR3 nucleotide sequence: TGTGCCACAACCGGGACAGGGGGGAGCAATCAGCCCCAGCATTTT.

This chain joins TRBV7-2 and TRBJ2-7; 7 bases align to TRBD2. Per the germline V gene, CDR1 is SGHTA and CDR2 is FQGNSA. CDR3 length: 14 residues. With 2 bases clipped from V and 2 bases from J, the junction kept 3 bases outside the gene matches. The CDR3 region has the DNA TGTGCCAGCAGCTTACAAGCGGGGACCTACGAGCAGTACTTC. Protein: CASSLQAGTYEQYF.